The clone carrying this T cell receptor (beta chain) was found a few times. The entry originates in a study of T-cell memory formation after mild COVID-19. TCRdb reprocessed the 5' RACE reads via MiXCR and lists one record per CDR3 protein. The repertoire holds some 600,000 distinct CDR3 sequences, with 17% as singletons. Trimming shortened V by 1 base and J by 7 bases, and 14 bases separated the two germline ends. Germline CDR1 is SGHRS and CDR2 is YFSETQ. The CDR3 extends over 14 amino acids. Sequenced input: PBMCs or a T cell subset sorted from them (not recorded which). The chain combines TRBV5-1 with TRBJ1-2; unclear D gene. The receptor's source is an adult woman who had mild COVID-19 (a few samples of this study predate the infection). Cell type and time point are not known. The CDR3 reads CASSLNSEGLGYTF. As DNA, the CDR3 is TGCGCCAGCAGCTTGAATTCAGAAGGTCTTGGCTACACCTTC.